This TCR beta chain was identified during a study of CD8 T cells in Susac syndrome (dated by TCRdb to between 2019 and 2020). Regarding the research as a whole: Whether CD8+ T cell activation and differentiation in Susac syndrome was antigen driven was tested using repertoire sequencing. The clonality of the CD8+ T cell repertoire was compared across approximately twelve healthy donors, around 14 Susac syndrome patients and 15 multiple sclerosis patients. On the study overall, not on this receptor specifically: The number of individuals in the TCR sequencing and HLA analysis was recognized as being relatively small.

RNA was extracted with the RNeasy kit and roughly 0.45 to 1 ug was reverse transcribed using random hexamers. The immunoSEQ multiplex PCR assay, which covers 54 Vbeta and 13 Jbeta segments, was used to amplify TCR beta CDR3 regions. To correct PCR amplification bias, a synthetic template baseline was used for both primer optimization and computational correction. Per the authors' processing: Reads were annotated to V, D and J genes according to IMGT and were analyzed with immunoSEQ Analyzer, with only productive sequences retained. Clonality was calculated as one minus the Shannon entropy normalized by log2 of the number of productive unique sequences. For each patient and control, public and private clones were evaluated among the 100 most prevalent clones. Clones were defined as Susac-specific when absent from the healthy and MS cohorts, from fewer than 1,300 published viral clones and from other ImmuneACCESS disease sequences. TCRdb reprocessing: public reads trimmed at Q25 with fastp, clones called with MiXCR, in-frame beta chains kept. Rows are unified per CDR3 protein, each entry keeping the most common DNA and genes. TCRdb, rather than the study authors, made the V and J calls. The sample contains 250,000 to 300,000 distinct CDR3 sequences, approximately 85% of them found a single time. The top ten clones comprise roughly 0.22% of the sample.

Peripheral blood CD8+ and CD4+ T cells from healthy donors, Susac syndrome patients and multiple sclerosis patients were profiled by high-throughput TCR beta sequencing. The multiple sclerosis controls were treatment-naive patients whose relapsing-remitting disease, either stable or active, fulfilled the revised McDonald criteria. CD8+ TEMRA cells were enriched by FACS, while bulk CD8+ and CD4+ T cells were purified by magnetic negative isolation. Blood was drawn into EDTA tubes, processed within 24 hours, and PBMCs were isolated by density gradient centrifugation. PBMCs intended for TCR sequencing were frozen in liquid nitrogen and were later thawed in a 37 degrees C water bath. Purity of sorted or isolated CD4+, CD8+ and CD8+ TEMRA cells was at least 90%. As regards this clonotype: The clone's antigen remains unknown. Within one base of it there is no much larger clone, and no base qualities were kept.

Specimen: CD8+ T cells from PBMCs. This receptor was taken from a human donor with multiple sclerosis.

The CDR3 protein is CAGGYLTGEAAGELFF. Here is the DNA: TGTGCCGGGGGATATCTGACAGGGGAAGCCGCCGGGGAGCTGTTTTTT. The chain was built from TRBV19 and TRBJ2-2; 8 nucleotides in the junction match TRBD1. The germline V end is reduced by 11 bases and the J end by 6 bases; junction bases left unmatched: 17. The CDR3 goes from the cysteine to the phenylalanine over 16 residues. The only DNA kept is the CDR3, 48 bases in frame from the first base. CDR1 LNHDA and CDR2 SQIVND were looked up in the germline V gene (reference sequence).